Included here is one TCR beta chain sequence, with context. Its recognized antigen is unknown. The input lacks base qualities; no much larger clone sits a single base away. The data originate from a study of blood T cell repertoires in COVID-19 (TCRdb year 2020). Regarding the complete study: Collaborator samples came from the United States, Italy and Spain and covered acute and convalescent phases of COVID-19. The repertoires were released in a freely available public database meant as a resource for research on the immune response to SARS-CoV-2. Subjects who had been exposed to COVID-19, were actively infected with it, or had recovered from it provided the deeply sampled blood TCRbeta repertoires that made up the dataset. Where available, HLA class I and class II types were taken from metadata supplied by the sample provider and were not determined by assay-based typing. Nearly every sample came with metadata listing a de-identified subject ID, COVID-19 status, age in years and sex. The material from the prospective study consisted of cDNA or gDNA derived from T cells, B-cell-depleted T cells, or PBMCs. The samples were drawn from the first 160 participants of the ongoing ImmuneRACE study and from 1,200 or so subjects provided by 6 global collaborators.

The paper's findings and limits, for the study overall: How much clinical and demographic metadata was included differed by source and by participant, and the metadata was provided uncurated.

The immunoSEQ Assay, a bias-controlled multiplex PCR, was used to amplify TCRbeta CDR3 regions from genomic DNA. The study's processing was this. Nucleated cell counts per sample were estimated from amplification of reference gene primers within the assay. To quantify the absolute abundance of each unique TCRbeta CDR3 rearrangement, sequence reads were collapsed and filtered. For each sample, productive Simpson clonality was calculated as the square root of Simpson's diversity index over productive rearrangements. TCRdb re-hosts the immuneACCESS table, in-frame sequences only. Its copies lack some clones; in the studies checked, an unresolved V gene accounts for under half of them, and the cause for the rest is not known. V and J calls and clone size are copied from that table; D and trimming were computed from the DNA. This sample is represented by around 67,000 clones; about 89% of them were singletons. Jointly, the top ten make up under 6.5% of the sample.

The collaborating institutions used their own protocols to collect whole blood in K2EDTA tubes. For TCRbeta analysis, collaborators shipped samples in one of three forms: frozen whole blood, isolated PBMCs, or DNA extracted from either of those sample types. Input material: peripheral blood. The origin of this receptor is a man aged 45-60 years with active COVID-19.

Read as DNA, the sequence is TGCGCCAGCAGTGAGGGGCTTAGGCGCCATGAGCAGTTCTTC. Translated, this gives CASSEGLRRHEQFF. The V and J genes are TRBV10-1 and TRBJ2-1; no D gene call is confident. CDR3 length: 14 amino acids, cysteine to phenylalanine. CDR3 DNA is the only sequence kept; it has 42 bases, read in frame from the first base. V was cut back by 2 bases and J by 8 bases, leaving a gap of 13 bases between them. CDR1 and CDR2 are drawn from the germline V gene (reference sequence): WNHNN, SYGVQD.